This T cell receptor (beta chain) originates from a study of OX40 agonist ivuxolimab in advanced cancers. This table comes from immunoSEQ multiplex PCR, and its TCRdb copy is limited to in-frame clones, with some not included. The sample includes roughly 66,000 clones, roughly 80% of them seen just once. V shed 6 bases and J 1 base; nucleotides not matched to a gene: 8. The CDR3 has 16 residues. Per the germline V gene, CDR1 is WSHSY and CDR2 is SAAADI. The sequence came from an adult with an advanced solid tumor such as melanoma, head and neck, liver or kidney cancer. The material was CD4+ or CD8+ T cells sorted from blood, obtained in a trial of the OX40 agonist ivuxolimab. The chain recombines TRBV10-2 with TRBJ1-1; 10 positions match TRBD1. The CDR3 loop is CASSRKTGGANTEAFF. The CDR3 DNA follows: TGCGCCAGCAGCCGGAAGACAGGGGGCGCGAACACTGAAGCTTTCTTT.